This is a list of T cell receptor beta chains from one sample in a study of T cells in Graves' hyperthyroidism and ophthalmopathy. One entry per CDR3 protein, called by TCRdb with MiXCR from the multiplex PCR reads. The data show some 350,000 distinct CDR3 sequences, 12% to 15% seen once. Specimen: blood. The source is a woman aged 40 to 50 with Graves' ophthalmopathy. Each CDR3 is given with its conserved first and last residue. A D gene is named only where the DNA matches it firmly. Not every row has a clone size; where given, it reads once, few, many or a size class.

d_call j_call clone_size v_call cdr3_nt cdr3_aa
TRBD2 TRBJ2-1 many TRBV28 TGTGCCAGCAGTCATCTAGCGGGAGTGGGAAATGAGCAGTTCTTC CASSHLAGVGNEQFF
TRBD2 TRBJ2-2 many TRBV12-3/TRBV12-4 TGTGCCAGCAGTCCCACCCGGACTAGCACCGGGGAGCTGTTTTTT CASSPTRTSTGELFF
- TRBJ1-5 many TRBV2 TGTGCCAGCAGGGGGTTCAATCAGCCCCAGCATTTT CASRGFNQPQHF
- TRBJ2-7 many TRBV20-1 TGCAGTGTTGGCGGGGGCGCCTACGAGCAGTACTTC CSVGGGAYEQYF
- TRBJ1-2 many TRBV6-1 TGTGCCAGCATACTCTACCTCACCTCCTATGGCTACACCTTC CASILYLTSYGYTF
- TRBJ2-6 - TRBV12-3/TRBV12-4 TGTGCCAGCAGTTTGTACAGGAGGGGGCTAACTGGGGCCAACGTCCTGACTTTC CASSLYRRGLTGANVLTF
- TRBJ1-2 few TRBV4-1 TGCGCCAGCAGCCCAGATCAGTCCTATGGCTACACCTTC CASSPDQSYGYTF
TRBD1 TRBJ2-7 - TRBV11-3 TGTGCCAGCAGCGAATCGGGGACAGGGCCAGGGGAGCAGTACTTC CASSESGTGPGEQYF
- TRBJ2-3 - TRBV5-1 TGCGCCAGCAGCTCAGGAGGCGCGAGCACAGATACGCAGTATTTT CASSSGGASTDTQYF
- TRBJ1-1 few TRBV4-1 TGCGCCAGCAGCCAGAAGCAGGCGAACACTGAAGCTTTCTTT CASSQKQANTEAFF
TRBD2 TRBJ2-7 many TRBV6-1 TGTGCCAGCAGCCCTCAGACTAGCGGGGGCGAGCAGTACTTC CASSPQTSGGEQYF
- TRBJ2-7 once TRBV5-1 TGCGCCAGCAGCTCAAACAGGGTATCTGGCGAGCAGTACTTC CASSSNRVSGEQYF
- TRBJ1-3 - TRBV6-5 TGTGCCAGCAGTTACTCACCTGGGGGCAGGGAAGCACTCTCTGGAAACACCATGTATTTT CASSYSPGGREALSGNTMYF
TRBD1 TRBJ1-1 many TRBV13 TGTGCCAGCAGCCTAATCCTCGCGGGGGGGACAGGTGAAGCTTTCTTT CASSLILAGGTGEAFF
- TRBJ2-6 - TRBV20-1 TGCAGTGCTAGAGCCCCAGGGACTGGGGCCAACGTCCTGACTTTC CSARAPGTGANVLTF
- TRBJ2-7 many TRBV20-1 TGCAGTGCTAGTTCGGCTAGCGTCACCTCCTACGAGCAGTACTTC CSASSASVTSYEQYF
- TRBJ2-1 - TRBV27 TGTGCCAGCAGTCCAACTCGGGCCAGCGATGAGCAGTTCTTC CASSPTRASDEQFF
- TRBJ2-5 few TRBV3-1 TGTGCCAGCAGCCTGTTTAACCTGGGACGCAAACAAGAGACCCAGTACTTC CASSLFNLGRKQETQYF
- TRBJ1-5 few TRBV15 TGTGCCACCAGCAGAGATTTGCCAGACAATCAGCCCCAGCATTTT CATSRDLPDNQPQHF